The entry below describes one TCR beta chain. Its antigen is unidentified. The record originates from a study of shared clonotypes between healthy human individuals. Naive CD8 cells lacked CD45RO, underwent positive selection for CCR7 and left out terminally differentiated effector memory CD45RA+ cells. The data were produced by immunoSEQ multiplex PCR, yet TCRdb's version contains in-frame clones alone and is incomplete. The sample lists some 2,100,000 clones, 85% to 95% occurring once. Study-wide points: Non-shared clonotypes displayed generation probabilities falling below those of clonotypes present in all four donors.

The source material was naive CD8+ T cells from PBMCs. This clonotype originated in a young man in good health. Some clones in this sample may be carry-over from other donors' samples.

CDR3 residues: CASRHRDRGPVGELFF. DNA of the CDR3: TGTGCCAGCCGCCACCGGGACAGGGGGCCTGTCGGGGAGCTGTTTTTT. The chain has TRBV27 and TRBJ2-2, with 12 bases aligning to TRBD1. The V gene's germline CDR1 is MNHEY and CDR2 SMNVEV (reference sequence). The CDR3 spans 16 residues. Trimming took 8 bases from V and 7 from J; bases not matched to a gene: 11.